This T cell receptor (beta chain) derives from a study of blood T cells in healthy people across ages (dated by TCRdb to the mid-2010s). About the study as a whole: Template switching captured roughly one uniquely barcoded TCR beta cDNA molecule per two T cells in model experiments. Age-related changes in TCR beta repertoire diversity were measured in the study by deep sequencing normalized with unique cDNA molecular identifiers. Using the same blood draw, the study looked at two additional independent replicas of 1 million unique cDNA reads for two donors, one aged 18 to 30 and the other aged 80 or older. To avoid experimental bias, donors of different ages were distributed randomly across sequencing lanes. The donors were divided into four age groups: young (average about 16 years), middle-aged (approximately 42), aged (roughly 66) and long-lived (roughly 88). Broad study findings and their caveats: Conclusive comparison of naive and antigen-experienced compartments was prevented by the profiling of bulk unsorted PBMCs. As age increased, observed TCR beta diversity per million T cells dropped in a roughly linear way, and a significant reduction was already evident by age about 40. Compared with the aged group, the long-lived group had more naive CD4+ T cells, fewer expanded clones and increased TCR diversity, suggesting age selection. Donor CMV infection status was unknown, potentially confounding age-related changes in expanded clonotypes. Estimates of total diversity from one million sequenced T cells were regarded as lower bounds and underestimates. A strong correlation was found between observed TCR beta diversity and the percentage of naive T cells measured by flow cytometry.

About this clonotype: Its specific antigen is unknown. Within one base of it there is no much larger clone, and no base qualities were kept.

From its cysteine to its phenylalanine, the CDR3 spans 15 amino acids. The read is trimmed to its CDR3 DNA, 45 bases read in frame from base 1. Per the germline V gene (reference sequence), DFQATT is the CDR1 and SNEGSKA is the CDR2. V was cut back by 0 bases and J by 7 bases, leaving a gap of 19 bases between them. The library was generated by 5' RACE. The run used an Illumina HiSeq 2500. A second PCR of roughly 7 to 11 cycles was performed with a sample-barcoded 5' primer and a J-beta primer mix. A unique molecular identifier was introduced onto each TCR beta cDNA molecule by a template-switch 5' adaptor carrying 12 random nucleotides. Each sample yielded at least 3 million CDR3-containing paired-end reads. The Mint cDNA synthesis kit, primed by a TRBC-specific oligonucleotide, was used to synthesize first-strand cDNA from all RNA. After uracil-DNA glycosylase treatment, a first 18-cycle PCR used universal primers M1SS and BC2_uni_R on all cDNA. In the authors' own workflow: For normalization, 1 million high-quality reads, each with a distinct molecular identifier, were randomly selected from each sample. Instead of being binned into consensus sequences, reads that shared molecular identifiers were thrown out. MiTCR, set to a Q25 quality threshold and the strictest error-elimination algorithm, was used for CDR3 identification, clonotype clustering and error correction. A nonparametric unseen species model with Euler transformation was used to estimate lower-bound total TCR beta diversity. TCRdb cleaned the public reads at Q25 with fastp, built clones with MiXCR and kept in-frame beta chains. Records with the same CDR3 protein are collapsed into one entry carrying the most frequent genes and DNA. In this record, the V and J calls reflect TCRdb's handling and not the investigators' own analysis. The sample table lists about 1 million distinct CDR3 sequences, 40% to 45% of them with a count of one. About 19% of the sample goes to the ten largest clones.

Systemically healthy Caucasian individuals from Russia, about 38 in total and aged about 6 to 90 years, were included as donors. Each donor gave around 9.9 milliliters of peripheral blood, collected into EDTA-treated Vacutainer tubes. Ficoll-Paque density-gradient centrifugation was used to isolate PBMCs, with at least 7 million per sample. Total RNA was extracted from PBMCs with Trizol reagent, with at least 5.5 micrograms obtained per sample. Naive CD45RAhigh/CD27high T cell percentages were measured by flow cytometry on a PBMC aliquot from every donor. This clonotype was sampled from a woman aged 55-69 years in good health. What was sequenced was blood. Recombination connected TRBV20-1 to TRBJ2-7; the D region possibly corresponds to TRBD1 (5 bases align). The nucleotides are TGCAGTGCTAGAGATCGTAACAGGACCTTCAATGAGCAGTACTTC. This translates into CSARDRNRTFNEQYF.